A selection of T cell receptor beta chains follows, all from one sample in a study of blood T cells in healthy people across ages. TCRdb re-analysed the 5' RACE reads in MiXCR, keeping a single row per CDR3 protein. The profile covers 850,000 to 1,000,000 distinct CDR3 sequences, with roughly 43% appearing a single time and 10% to 15% taken by the ten largest. Sequencing used blood. These receptors were obtained from a man aged 25 to 40 in good health. CDR3s include the opening cysteine and the closing phenylalanine or tryptophan. A D gene is named only where the DNA matches it firmly. Rows may omit the clone size; those that give it use once, few, many or a size class.

>.|TRBV6-6|TRBJ2-1|.
TGTGCCAGCACTCTGGCGGGCAGCTACAATGAGCAGTTCTTC
CASTLAGSYNEQFF
>.|TRBV6-5|TRBJ2-1|.
TGTGCCAGCAGTTACTCCTCCTTGGCGTCGAGCTCCTACAATGAGCAGTTCTTC
CASSYSSLASSSYNEQFF
>.|TRBV7-9|TRBJ1-6|TRBD1
TGTGCCAGCAGCTTAGCACAGGGGACTTATTCACCCCTCCACTTT
CASSLAQGTYSPLHF
>.|TRBV7-9|TRBJ2-7|.
TGTGCCAGCAGCTTACGCAGTGGAGGCTCCTACGAGCAGTACTTC
CASSLRSGGSYEQYF
>many|TRBV29-1|TRBJ2-1|TRBD2
TGCAGCGTCCTAGCGGGGGGGTTCAATGAGCAGTTCTTC
CSVLAGGFNEQFF
>few|TRBV2|TRBJ2-4|.
TGTGCCAGCATGTATGAGACCAAAAACATTCAGTACTTC
CASMYETKNIQYF
>few|TRBV7-2|TRBJ1-1|.
TGTGCCAGCAGCCCGTGGACAGATAACACTGAAGCTTTCTTT
CASSPWTDNTEAFF
>.|TRBV7-9|TRBJ2-6|.
TGTGCCAGCAGCTTAGCGGGTACTGGGGCCAACGTCCTGACTTTC
CASSLAGTGANVLTF
>.|TRBV6-5|TRBJ1-5|TRBD1
TGTGCCAGCAGTCGGACAGGGTTTGGCAATCAGCCCCAGCATTTT
CASSRTGFGNQPQHF
>few|TRBV5-8|TRBJ2-7|.
TGTGCCAGCAGCTTGGTGGCCAGCCAGACCTACGAGCAGTACTTC
CASSLVASQTYEQYF
>few|TRBV5-1|TRBJ2-3|.
TGCGCCAGCAGCTTTGGTGGGGGCGAAACAGATACGCAGTATTTT
CASSFGGGETDTQYF
>few|TRBV6-1|TRBJ2-5|.
TGTGCCAGCAGTGAAGCGTTCGGGGGTAAGACCCAGTACTTC
CASSEAFGGKTQYF
>.|TRBV27|TRBJ1-4|.
TGTGCCAGCCCGGAGACAACTAATGAAAAACTGTTTTTT
CASPETTNEKLFF
>.|TRBV6-1|TRBJ2-2|TRBD1
TGTGCCAGCAGGACAGGGGTGGGAGTAGGAAGGGAGCTGTTTTTT
CASRTGVGVGRELFF
>.|TRBV5-1|TRBJ2-5|.
TGCGCCAGCAGCTTGGAGTGGGGAAAAGCGGAGACCCAGTACTTC
CASSLEWGKAETQYF
>.|TRBV7-2|TRBJ1-6|.
TGTGCCATCAGCTCGGGACGGGGAAGTGCACCCCTCCACTTT
CAISSGRGSAPLHF
>.|TRBV7-2|TRBJ1-4|.
TGTGCCAGCAGCTTAGGGGGAGTGGGGGAAAAACTGTTTTTT
CASSLGGVGEKLFF
>.|TRBV9|TRBJ2-7|TRBD1
TGTGCCAGCAGCGTAGGGGACAGGGGGATTCACGAGCAGTACTTC
CASSVGDRGIHEQYF
>.|TRBV6-2/TRBV6-3|TRBJ2-3|.
TGTGCCAGCAGTTACTCCCAAGCGAAGCGCACAGATACGCAGTATTTT
CASSYSQAKRTDTQYF
>.|TRBV20-1|TRBJ1-1|.
TGCAGTGCTAGAGATGTGATGGGGGTCACTGAAGCTTTCTTT
CSARDVMGVTEAFF
>few|TRBV20-1|TRBJ2-1|TRBD2
TGCAGTGCTAGGCTAGCGGGGGGCTCGTCCCTTTACAATGAGCAGTTCTTC
CSARLAGGSSLYNEQFF
>.|TRBV2|TRBJ2-7|.
TGTGCCAGCAGTGACCCGACTTATAGCTCCTACGAGCAGTACTTC
CASSDPTYSSYEQYF
>.|TRBV15|TRBJ2-7|TRBD1
TGTGCCACCAGCAGGGCCGGACAGGGAGGTTACGAGCAGTACTTC
CATSRAGQGGYEQYF
>many|TRBV13|TRBJ2-4|.
TGTGCCAGCAGCGGACAGCCATTCAGGGGAGCCAAAAACATTCAGTACTTC
CASSGQPFRGAKNIQYF
>many|TRBV4-1|TRBJ2-3|TRBD2
TGCGCCAGCAGAGATACTACGGGGAGGGAAGATACGCAGTATTTT
CASRDTTGREDTQYF
>.|TRBV30|TRBJ2-6|.
TGTGCCTGGAACCCCCTGGGTGGGGCCAACGTCCTGACTTTC
CAWNPLGGANVLTF
>.|TRBV12-3/TRBV12-4|TRBJ1-2|TRBD1
TGTGCCAGCAGACTCGGACAGGGGGCGGCCTATGGCTACACCTTC
CASRLGQGAAYGYTF
>few|TRBV10-3|TRBJ1-1|TRBD1
TGTGCCATCAGTGTACCCGGGACAGGGGTAACTGAAGCTTTCTTT
CAISVPGTGVTEAFF
>.|TRBV5-1|TRBJ2-7|.
TGCGCCAGCAATGGAGCGGGCTACGAGCAGTACTTC
CASNGAGYEQYF
>.|TRBV20-1|TRBJ2-3|TRBD2
TGCAGTGCCTCTCCCCGTGAGCGGGGGAGCACAGATACGCAGTATTTT
CSASPRERGSTDTQYF
>.|TRBV28|TRBJ2-7|TRBD1
TGTGCCAGCAGTTCCCAGGGGGCGCGGTCCTACGAGCAGTACTTC
CASSSQGARSYEQYF
>.|TRBV20-1|TRBJ2-3|TRBD1
TGCAGTGCTAACCCGGACAGGTGGACAGATACGCAGTATTTT
CSANPDRWTDTQYF
>.|TRBV11-2|TRBJ2-4|.
TGTGCCAGCAGCTTGGCGGCAAACATTCAGTGCTTC
CASSLAANIQCF
>few|TRBV6-5|TRBJ2-7|.
TGTGCCAGCAGTTACTCCGCCGGGGGCACCTACGAGCAGTACTTC
CASSYSAGGTYEQYF
>.|TRBV4-1|TRBJ1-6|.
TGCGCCAGCAGCCCCGACGGAGGGATTAGCTCCTACAATTCACCCCTCCACTTT
CASSPDGGISSYNSPLHF
>once|TRBV18|TRBJ2-6|.
TGTGCCAGCTCACATAACCGGGACGTCAGGTCTGGGGCCGACGTCCTGACTTTC
CASSHNRDVRSGADVLTF
>.|TRBV5-5|TRBJ2-1|.
TGTGCCAGCACCCTGTGGGCGGCAAATGAGCAGTTCTTC
CASTLWAANEQFF
>.|TRBV7-2|TRBJ2-7|.
TGTGCCAGCAGACCAACAGGGACCCCCTACGAGCAGTACTTC
CASRPTGTPYEQYF
>.|TRBV21-1|TRBJ2-4|.
TGTGCCAACAGCAAATCTAGGACAGGCCAAGAGACCCGGTACTTC
CANSKSRTGQETRYF
>.|TRBV2|TRBJ2-3|.
TGTGCCAGCAACCCGCGGGGGCGCGCCACAGATACGCAGTATTTT
CASNPRGRATDTQYF
>.|TRBV6-1|TRBJ2-2|TRBD1
TGTGCCAGCAGTGCGGGACAGACAAACACCGGGGAGCTGTTTTTT
CASSAGQTNTGELFF
>few|TRBV4-2|TRBJ2-7|.
TGTGCCAGCAGCCAAGATAGTGCAGGACGTTACGAGCAGTACTTC
CASSQDSAGRYEQYF
>.|TRBV6-6|TRBJ2-7|TRBD1
TGTGCCAGCAGTTACCCCGGACAGGGGATGGAGGAGCAGTACTTC
CASSYPGQGMEEQYF
>.|TRBV7-2|TRBJ2-7|TRBD1
TGTGCCAGCAGCTTAGAACAGGGGAACCGCGAGCAGTACTTC
CASSLEQGNREQYF
>.|TRBV7-9|TRBJ2-4|.
TGTGCCAGCACCACAGGGGGGGGCGATTACATTCAGTACTTC
CASTTGGGDYIQYF
>.|TRBV3-1|TRBJ1-6|TRBD1
TGTGCCAGCAGCTTAGCGCCGGGACAGAGGAATTCACCCCCCCACTTT
CASSLAPGQRNSPPHF